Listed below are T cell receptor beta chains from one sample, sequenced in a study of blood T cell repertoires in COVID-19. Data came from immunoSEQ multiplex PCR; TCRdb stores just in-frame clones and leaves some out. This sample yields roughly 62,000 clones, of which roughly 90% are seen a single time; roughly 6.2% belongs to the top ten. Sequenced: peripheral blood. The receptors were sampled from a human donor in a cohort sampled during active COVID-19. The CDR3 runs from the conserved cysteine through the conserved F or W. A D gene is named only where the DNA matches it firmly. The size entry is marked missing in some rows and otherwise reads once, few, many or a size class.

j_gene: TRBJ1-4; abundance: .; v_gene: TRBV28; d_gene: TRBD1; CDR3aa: CASRPTGGEEKLFF; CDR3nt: TGTGCCAGCAGGCCGACAGGGGGCGAAGAAAAACTGTTTTTT
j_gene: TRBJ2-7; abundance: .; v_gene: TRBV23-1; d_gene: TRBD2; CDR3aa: CASDGGDYGEQYF; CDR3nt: TGCGCCAGCGATGGTGGGGACTACGGAGAGCAGTACTTC
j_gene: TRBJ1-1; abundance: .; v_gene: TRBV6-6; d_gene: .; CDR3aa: CASSYREGEGWTEAFF; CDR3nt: TGTGCCAGCAGTTACCGGGAGGGGGAAGGTTGGACTGAAGCTTTCTTT
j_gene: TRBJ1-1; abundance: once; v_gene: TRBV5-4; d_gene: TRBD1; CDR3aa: CASSFTGGGKEAFF; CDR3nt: TGTGCCAGCAGCTTTACAGGGGGAGGAAAGGAAGCTTTCTTT
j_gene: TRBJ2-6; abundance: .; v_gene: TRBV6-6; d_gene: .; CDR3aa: CASFTGSGANVLTF; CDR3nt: TGTGCCAGCTTCACCGGTAGTGGGGCCAACGTCCTGACTTTC
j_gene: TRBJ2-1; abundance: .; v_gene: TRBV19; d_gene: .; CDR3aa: CASRASSYNEQFF; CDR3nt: TGTGCCAGTAGAGCTAGCTCCTACAATGAGCAGTTCTTC
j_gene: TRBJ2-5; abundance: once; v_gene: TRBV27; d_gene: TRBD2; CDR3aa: CASSQGLAGGKETQYF; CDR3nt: TGTGCCAGCAGTCAGGGACTAGCGGGGGGGAAAGAGACCCAGTACTTC
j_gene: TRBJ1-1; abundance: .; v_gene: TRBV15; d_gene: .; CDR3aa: CATTHRGVDTEAFF; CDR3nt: TGTGCCACCACTCACCGGGGGGTGGACACTGAAGCTTTCTTT
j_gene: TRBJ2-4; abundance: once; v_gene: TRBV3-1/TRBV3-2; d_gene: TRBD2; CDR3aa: CASSQDPGTRDIQYF; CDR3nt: TGTGCCAGCAGCCAAGACCCAGGGACTAGAGACATTCAGTACTTC
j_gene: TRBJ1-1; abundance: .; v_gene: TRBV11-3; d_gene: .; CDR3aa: CASSSDSTEAFF; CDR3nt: TGTGCCAGCAGCTCAGACAGCACTGAAGCTTTCTTT
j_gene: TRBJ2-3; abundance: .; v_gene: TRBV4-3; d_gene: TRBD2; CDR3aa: CASSQDLTSGRPGTQYF; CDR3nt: TGCGCCAGCAGCCAAGATCTAACTAGCGGGAGACCGGGTACGCAGTATTTT
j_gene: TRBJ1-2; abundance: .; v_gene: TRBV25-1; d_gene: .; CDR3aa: CASSLAGGYTF; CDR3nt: TGTGCCAGCAGCCTTGCGGGCGGCTACACCTTC
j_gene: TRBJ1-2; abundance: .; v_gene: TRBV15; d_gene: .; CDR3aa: CATSRDEGKIYGYTF; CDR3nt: TGTGCCACCAGCAGAGATGAGGGTAAAATCTATGGCTACACCTTC
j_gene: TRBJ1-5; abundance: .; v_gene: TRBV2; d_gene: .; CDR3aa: CASSELGSGAQPQHF; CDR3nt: TGTGCCAGCAGTGAATTGGGGTCGGGAGCTCAGCCCCAGCATTTT
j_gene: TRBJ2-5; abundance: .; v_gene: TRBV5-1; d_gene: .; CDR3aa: CASSSGETLSTQYF; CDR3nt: TGCGCCAGCAGCTCCGGGGAGACGTTGTCGACCCAGTACTTC
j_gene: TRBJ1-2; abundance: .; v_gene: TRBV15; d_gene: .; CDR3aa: CATSRPNRDGYTF; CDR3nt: TGTGCCACCAGCAGGCCTAATCGGGATGGCTACACCTTC
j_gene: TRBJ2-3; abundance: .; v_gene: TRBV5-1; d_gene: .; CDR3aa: CASSSEPSTDTQYF; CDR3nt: TGCGCCAGCAGCTCAGAACCTAGCACAGATACGCAGTATTTT
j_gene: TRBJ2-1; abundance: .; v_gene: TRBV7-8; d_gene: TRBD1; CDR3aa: CASGTGRGRGSSYNEQFF; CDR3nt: TGTGCCAGCGGGACAGGGAGGGGGCGGGGAAGCTCCTACAATGAGCAGTTCTTC
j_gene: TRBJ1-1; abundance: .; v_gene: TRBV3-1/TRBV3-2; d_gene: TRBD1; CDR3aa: CASTDRGGGGWIPEAFF; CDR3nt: TGTGCCAGCACCGACAGGGGGGGAGGTGGGTGGATTCCTGAAGCTTTCTTT
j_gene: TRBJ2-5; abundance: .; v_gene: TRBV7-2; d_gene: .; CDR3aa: CASSLGRGAQRETQYF; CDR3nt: TGTGCCAGCAGCTTAGGCAGGGGGGCCCAGAGGGAGACCCAGTACTTC
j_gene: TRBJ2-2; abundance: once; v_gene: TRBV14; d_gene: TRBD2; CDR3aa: CASSWGLAAGELFF; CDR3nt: TGTGCCAGCAGCTGGGGACTAGCGGCCGGGGAGCTGTTTTTT
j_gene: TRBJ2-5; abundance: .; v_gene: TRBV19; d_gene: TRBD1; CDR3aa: CASSVTGGGQTQYF; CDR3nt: TGTGCCAGTAGTGTCACAGGGGGCGGGCAGACCCAGTACTTC
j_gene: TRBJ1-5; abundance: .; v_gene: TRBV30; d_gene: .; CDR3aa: CAWRDSSNQPQHF; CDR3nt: TGTGCCTGGAGGGACAGTAGCAATCAGCCCCAGCATTTT
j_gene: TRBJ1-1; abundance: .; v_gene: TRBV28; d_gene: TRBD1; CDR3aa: CASGQGVGTEAFF; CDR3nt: TGTGCCAGTGGACAGGGTGTGGGGACTGAAGCTTTCTTT
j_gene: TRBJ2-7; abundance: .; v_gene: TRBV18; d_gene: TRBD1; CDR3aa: CASSRPGQGSYEQYF; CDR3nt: TGTGCCAGCTCACGCCCGGGACAGGGGTCCTACGAGCAGTACTTC
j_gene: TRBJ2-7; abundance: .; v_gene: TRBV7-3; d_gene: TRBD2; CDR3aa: CASSPSERGYEQYF; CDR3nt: TGTGCCAGCAGCCCAAGCGAGCGGGGCTACGAGCAGTACTTC
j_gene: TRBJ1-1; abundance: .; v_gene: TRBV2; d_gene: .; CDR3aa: CASIEGEGNTEAFF; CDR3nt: TGTGCCAGCATCGAGGGAGAAGGGAACACTGAAGCTTTCTTT
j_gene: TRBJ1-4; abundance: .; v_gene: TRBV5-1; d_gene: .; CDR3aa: CASSFGLPGREGEKLFF; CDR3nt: TGCGCCAGCAGCTTCGGGTTGCCCGGCAGGGAGGGCGAAAAACTGTTTTTT
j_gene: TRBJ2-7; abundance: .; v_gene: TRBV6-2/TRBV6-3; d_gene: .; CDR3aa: CASSYLRIKYEQYF; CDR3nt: TGTGCCAGCAGTTATTTGAGGATCAAATACGAGCAGTACTTC
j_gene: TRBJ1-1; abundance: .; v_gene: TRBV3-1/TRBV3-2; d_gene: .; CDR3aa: CASSPLAAGEGVFF; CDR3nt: TGTGCCAGCAGCCCTTTGGCGGCAGGGGAAGGGGTTTTCTTT
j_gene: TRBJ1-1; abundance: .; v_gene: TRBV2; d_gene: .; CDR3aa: CASREDTEAFF; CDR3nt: TGTGCCAGCAGGGAGGACACTGAAGCTTTCTTT
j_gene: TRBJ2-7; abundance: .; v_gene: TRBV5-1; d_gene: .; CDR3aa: CASSLRRAVTYEQYF; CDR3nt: TGCGCCAGCAGCTTGAGGAGGGCTGTTACCTACGAGCAGTACTTC
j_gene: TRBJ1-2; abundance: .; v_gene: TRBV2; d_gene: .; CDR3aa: CASSESRTPTYGYTF; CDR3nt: TGTGCCAGCAGTGAATCTAGGACACCAACGTATGGCTACACCTTC
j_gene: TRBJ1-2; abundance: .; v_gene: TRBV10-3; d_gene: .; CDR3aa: CAISDDGIYTF; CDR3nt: TGTGCCATCAGTGATGATGGCATCTACACCTTC
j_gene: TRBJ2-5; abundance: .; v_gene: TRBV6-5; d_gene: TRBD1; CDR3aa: CASSYSRRGPQETQYF; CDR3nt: TGTGCCAGCAGTTACTCGCGTAGGGGGCCCCAAGAGACCCAGTACTTC
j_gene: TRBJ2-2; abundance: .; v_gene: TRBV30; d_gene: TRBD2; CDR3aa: CAWGLVNTGELFF; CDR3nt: TGTGCCTGGGGACTAGTGAACACCGGGGAGCTGTTTTTT
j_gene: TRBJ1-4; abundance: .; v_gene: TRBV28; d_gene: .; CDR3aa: CASSLVGEKLFF; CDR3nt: TGTGCCAGCAGTTTAGTCGGGGAAAAACTGTTTTTT
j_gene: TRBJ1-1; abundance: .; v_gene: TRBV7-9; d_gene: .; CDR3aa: CASTPRGNTEAFF; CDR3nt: TGTGCCAGCACCCCTAGGGGGAACACTGAAGCTTTCTTT
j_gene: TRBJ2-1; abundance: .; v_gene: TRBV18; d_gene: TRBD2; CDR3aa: CASSPLPSGGANEQFF; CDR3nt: TGTGCCAGCTCACCACTTCCTAGCGGGGGGGCCAATGAGCAGTTCTTC
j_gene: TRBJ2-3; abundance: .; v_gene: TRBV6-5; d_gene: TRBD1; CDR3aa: CASREGTGRADTQYF; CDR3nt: TGTGCCAGCAGAGAGGGGACAGGGCGCGCAGATACGCAGTATTTT